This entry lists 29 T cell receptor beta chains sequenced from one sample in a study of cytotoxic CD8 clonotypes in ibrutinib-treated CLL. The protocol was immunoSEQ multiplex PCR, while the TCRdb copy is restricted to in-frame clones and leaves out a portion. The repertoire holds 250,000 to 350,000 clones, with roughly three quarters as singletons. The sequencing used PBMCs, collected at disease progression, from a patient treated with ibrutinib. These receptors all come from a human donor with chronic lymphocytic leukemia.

The CDR3 sequence: CASSLEAGGPGETQYF. The CDR3 DNA follows: TGTGCCAGCAGCTTAGAGGCGGGGGGGCCTGGAGAGACCCAGTACTTC. The rearrangement uses TRBV11-1 and TRBJ2-5; 9 bases map to TRBD2. The CDR3 length is 16 residues. Germline loops: CDR1 SGHAT, CDR2 FQDESV (reference sequence). After removal of 1 base from V and 4 bases from J, the junction contained 7 bases not matched to a gene.

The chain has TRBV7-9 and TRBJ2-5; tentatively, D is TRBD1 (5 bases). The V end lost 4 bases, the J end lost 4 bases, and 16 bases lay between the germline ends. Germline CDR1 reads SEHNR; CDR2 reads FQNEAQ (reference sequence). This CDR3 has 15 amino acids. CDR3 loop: CASSSPFDRPETQYF. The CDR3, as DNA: TGTGCCAGCAGCTCCCCCTTCGACAGACCAGAGACCCAGTACTTC. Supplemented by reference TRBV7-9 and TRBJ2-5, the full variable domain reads DTGVSQNPRHKITKRGQNVTFRCDPISEHNRLYWYRQTLGQGPEFLTYFQNEAQLEKSRLLSDRFSAERPKGSFSTLEIQRTEQGDSAMYLCASSSPFDRPETQYFGPGTRLLVL.

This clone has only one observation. CDR3 loop: CASSQGPGRTNEKLFF. The CDR3 nucleotides read TGTGCCAGCAGCCAAGGCCCCGGACGAACTAATGAAAAACTGTTTTTT. This sequence joins TRBV7-2 and TRBJ1-4; no reliable D call. This CDR3 is 16 amino acids long. The germline V and J ends were trimmed by 5 bases and 1 base, with 14 bases remaining between them. Germline CDR1 and CDR2: SGHTA and FQGNSA.

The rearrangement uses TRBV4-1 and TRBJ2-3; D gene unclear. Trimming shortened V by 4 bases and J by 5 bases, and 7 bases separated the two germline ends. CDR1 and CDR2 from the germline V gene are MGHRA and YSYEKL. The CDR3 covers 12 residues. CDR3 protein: CASSPRGDTQYF. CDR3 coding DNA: TGCGCCAGCAGCCCGCGTGGAGATACGCAGTATTTT.

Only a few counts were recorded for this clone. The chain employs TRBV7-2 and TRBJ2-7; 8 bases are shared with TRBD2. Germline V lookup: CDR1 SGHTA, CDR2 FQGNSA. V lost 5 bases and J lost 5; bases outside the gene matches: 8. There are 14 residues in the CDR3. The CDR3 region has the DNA TGTGCCAGCAGCGCCGGACTAGCCATCCACGAGCAGTACTTC. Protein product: CASSAGLAIHEQYF.

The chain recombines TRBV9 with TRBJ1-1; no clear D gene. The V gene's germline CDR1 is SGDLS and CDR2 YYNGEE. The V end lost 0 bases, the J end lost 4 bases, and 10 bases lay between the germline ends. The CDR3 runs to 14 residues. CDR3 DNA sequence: TGTGCCAGCAGCGTAGAGGGCGGAGGCACTGAAGCTTTCTTT. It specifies CASSVEGGGTEAFF.

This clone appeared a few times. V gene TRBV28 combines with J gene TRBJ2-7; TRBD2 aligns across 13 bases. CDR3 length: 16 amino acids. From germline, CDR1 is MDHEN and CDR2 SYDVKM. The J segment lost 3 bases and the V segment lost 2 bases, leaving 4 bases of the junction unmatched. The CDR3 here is CASSLGWTSGSYEQYF. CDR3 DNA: TGTGCCAGCAGTTTAGGCTGGACTAGCGGGAGCTACGAGCAGTACTTC.

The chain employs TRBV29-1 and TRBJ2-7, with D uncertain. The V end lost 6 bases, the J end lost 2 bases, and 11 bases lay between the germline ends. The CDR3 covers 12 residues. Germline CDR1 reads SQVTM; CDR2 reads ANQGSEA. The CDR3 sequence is CSVSGSPYEQYF. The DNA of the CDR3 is TGCAGCGTCTCCGGTTCGCCCTACGAGCAGTACTTC.

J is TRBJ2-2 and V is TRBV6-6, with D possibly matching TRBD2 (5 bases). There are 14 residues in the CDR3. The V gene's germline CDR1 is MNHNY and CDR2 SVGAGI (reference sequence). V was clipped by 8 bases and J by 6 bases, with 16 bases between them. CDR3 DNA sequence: TGTGCCAGCCTAAGGAGTGGAGGCGCCGGGGAGCTGTTTTTT. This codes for CASLRSGGAGELFF.

CDR3 protein: CASSPKDSMPGELFF. The CDR3 DNA reads TGTGCCAGCAGCCCTAAGGACAGTATGCCCGGGGAGCTGTTTTTT. V usage is TRBV9 and J usage is TRBJ2-2, with D possibly matching TRBD1 (6 bases). Trimming took off 4 bases at V and 6 bases at J, with 16 bases between the two ends. The CDR3 covers 15 residues. In germline, CDR1 is SGDLS, CDR2 YYNGEE. Full variable domain (outside the CDR3, taken from reference TRBV9 and TRBJ2-2): DSGVTQTPKHLITATGQRVTLRCSPRSGDLSVYWYQQSLDQGLQFLIQYYNGEERAKGNILERFSAQQFPDLHSELNLSSLELGDSALYFCASSPKDSMPGELFFGEGSRLTVL.

The chain's CDR3 is CATSSRDRGVDTQYF. The CDR3 DNA reads TGTGCCACCAGCAGCCGGGACAGGGGAGTCGATACGCAGTATTTT. V and J are TRBV15 and TRBJ2-3; 10 bases are shared with TRBD1. The CDR3 loop spans 15 amino acids. V lost 3 bases and J lost 6; bases outside the gene matches: 6. CDR1 is LNHNV, CDR2 YYDKDF, per germline (reference sequence).

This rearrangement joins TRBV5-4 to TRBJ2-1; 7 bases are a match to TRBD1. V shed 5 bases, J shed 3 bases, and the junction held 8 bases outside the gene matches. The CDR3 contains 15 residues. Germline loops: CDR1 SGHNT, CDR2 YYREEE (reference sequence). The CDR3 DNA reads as TGTGCCAGCAGTCATGGACAGGACAGCTACAATGAGCAGTTCTTC. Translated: CASSHGQDSYNEQFF.

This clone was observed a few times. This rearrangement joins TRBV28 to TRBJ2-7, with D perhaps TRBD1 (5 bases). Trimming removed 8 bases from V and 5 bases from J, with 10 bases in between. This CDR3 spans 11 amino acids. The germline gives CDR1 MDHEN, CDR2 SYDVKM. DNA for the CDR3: TGTGCCAGCGCAGGGTACCACGAGCAGTACTTC. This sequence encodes CASAGYHEQYF.

The CDR3 nucleotides read TGTGCCAGCTCACCGGGACAGGGGGCGTTTTGGCTGTTTTTT. Encoded protein: CASSPGQGAFWLFF. The chain is built from TRBV18 and TRBJ1-4; TRBD1 matches 12 bases. This CDR3 comprises 14 residues. Germline CDR1 KGHSH, CDR2 LQKENI. Trimming took 3 bases from V and 14 from J; bases not matched to a gene: 7.

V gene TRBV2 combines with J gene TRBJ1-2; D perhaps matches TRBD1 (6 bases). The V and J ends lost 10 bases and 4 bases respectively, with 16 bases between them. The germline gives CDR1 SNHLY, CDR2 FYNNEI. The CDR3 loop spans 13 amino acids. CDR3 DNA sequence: TGTGCCATCCGCAGGGGCGAAGGCTATGGCTACACCTTC. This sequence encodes CAIRRGEGYGYTF.

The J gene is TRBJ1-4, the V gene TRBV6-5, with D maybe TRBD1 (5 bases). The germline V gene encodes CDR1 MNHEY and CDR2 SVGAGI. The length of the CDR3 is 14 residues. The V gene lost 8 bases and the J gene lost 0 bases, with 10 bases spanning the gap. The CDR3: CASSRDATNEKLFF. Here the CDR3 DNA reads TGTGCCAGCTCCCGGGACGCAACTAATGAAAAACTGTTTTTT.

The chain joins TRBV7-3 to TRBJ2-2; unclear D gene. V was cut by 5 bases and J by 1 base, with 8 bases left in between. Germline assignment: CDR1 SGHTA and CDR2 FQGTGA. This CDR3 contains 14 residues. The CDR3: CASSPDGNTGELFF. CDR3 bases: TGTGCCAGCAGCCCCGACGGGAACACCGGGGAGCTGTTTTTT.

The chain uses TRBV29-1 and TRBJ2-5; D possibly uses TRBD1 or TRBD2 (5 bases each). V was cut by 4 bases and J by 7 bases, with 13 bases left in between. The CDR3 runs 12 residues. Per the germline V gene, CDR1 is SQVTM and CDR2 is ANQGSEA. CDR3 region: CSVGAHGGTQYF. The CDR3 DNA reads TGCAGCGTTGGGGCCCATGGGGGGACCCAGTACTTC.

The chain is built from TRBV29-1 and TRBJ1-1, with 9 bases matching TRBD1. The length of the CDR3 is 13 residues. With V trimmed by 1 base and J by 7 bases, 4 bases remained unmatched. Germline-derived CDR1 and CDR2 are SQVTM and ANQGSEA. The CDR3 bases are TGCAGCGTTGAAGTGGACAGGGGAGGTGAAGCTTTCTTT. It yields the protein CSVEVDRGGEAFF.

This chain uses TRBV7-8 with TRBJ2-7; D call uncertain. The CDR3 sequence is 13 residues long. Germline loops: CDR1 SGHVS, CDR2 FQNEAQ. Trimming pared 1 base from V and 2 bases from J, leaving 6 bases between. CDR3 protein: CASSLGGTYEQYF. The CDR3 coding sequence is TGTGCCAGCAGCTTAGGTGGCACCTACGAGCAGTACTTC.

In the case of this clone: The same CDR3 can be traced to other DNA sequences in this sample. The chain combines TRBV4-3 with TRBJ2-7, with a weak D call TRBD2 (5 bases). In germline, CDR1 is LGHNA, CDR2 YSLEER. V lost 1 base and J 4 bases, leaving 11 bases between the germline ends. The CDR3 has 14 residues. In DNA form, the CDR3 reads TGCGCCAGCAGCCAAGGGACTTCGGGGTACGAGCAGTACTTC. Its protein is CASSQGTSGYEQYF.

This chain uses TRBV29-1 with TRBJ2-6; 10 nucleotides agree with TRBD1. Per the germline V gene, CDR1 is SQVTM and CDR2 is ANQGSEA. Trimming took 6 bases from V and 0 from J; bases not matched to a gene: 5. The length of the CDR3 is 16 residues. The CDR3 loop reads CSVGDRGSSGANVLTF. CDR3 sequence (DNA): TGCAGCGTCGGGGACAGGGGAAGCTCTGGGGCCAACGTCCTGACTTTC.

The CDR3 here is CASSAYRDRDTQYF. CDR3 nucleotide sequence: TGTGCCAGCAGCGCCTACAGGGATAGAGATACGCAGTATTTT. The rearrangement joins TRBV7-9 to TRBJ2-3; a possible D gene is TRBD1 (6 bases). The V gene's germline CDR1 is SEHNR and CDR2 FQNEAQ (reference sequence). The CDR3 extends over 14 amino acids. Trimming pared 5 bases from V and 5 bases from J, leaving 14 bases between.

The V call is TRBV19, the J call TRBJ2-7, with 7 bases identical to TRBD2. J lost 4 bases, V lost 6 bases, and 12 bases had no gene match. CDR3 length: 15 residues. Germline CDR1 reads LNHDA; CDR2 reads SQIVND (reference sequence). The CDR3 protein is CASRRSRGGIYEQYF. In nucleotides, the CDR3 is TGTGCCAGTAGAAGGTCGCGGGGAGGGATATACGAGCAGTACTTC.

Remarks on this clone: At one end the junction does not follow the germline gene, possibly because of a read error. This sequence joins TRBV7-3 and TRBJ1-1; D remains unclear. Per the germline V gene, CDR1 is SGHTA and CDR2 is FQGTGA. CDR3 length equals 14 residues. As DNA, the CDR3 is TGTGCCAGCAGCCTAACCCCCAGGAACACTGAAGCTTTCTTT. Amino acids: CASSLTPRNTEAFF.

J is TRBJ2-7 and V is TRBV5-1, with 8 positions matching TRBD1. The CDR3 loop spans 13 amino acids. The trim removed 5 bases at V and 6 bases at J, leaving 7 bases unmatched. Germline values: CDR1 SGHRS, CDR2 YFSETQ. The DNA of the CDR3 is TGCGCCAGCAGGCGGACAGGGTCTTCCGAGCAGTACTTC. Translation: CASRRTGSSEQYF.

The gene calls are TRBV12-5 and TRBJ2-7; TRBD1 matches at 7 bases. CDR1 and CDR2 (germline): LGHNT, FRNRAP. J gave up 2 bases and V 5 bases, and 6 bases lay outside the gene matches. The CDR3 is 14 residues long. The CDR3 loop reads CASGPTGVAYEQYF. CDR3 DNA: TGTGCTAGTGGTCCTACAGGGGTAGCCTACGAGCAGTACTTC.

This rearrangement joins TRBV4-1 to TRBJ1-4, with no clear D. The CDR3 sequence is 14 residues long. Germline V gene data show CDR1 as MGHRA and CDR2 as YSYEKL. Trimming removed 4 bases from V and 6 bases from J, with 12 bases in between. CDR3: CASSREGRDEKLFF. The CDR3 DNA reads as TGCGCCAGCAGCCGCGAGGGCCGAGATGAAAAACTGTTTTTT.

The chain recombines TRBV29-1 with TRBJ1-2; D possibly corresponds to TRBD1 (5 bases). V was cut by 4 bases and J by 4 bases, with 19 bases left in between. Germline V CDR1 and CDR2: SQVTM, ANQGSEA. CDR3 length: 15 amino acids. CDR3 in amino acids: CSVVFMGEGGYGYTF. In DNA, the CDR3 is TGCAGCGTTGTGTTTATGGGGGAAGGAGGCTATGGCTACACCTTC.